Below, one T cell receptor beta chain is given with its context. Sequenced by immunoSEQ multiplex PCR; TCRdb stores in-frame clones only, minus some. The sample holds roughly 120,000 clones, roughly 84% seen once. This record comes from a study of blood T cell repertoires in COVID-19. CDR1 and CDR2 (germline): LGHDT, YNNKEL (reference sequence). With 1 base removed from V and 8 bases from J, the gap between germline ends came to 13 bases. The CDR3 contains 14 residues. This sequence originates from a woman aged 65 to 85 who had recovered from COVID-19. Sequencing was performed on peripheral blood. The rearrangement links TRBV3-1 (or the pseudogene TRBV3-2) to TRBJ2-3; unclear D gene. The CDR3 spells CASSQGLVPITQYF. For the CDR3, the DNA is TGTGCCAGCAGCCAAGGCCTAGTTCCGATTACGCAGTATTTT.